This T cell receptor (beta chain) is from a study of blood T cell repertoires in COVID-19. Some clones are missing from TCRdb's copy, which holds only in-frame ones; the method was immunoSEQ multiplex PCR. Of about 300,000 clones listed, 85% to 90% are singletons. There are 13 residues in the CDR3. V lost 5 bases to trimming and J lost 8 bases; unmatched junction nucleotides: 4. Germline CDR1 reads GTSNPN; CDR2 reads SVGIG (reference sequence). The sequence derives from a human donor in a cohort sampled during active COVID-19. The rearrangement joins TRBV30 to TRBJ2-1, with TRBD2 matching 12 bases. Sequencing was performed on peripheral blood. CDR3 region: CAWGLAGTDEQFF. CDR3 in DNA: TGTGCCTGGGGACTAGCGGGAACCGATGAGCAGTTCTTC.